Listed below are T cell receptor beta chains from one sample, sequenced in a study of shared clonotypes between healthy human individuals. Assay: immunoSEQ multiplex PCR; the TCRdb copy retains only in-frame clones and omits some. The table has roughly 380,000 clones, 96% seen once. Specimen: memory CD8+ T cells sorted from blood. These receptors came from a man aged 25 to 40 in good health. Each CDR3 is given with its conserved first and last residue. A D gene is named only where the DNA matches it firmly. The listing skips clone size in some rows; elsewhere it reads once, few, many or a size class.

J: TRBJ2-7
D: .
size: .
V: TRBV7-2
DNA: TGTGCCAGCAACCCCGGGGGCTACGAGCAGTACTTC
CDR3: CASNPGGYEQYF

J: TRBJ1-3
D: .
size: .
V: TRBV6-1
DNA: TGTGCCAGCAGCCAAACGACAGGTGGAAACACCATATATTTT
CDR3: CASSQTTGGNTIYF

J: TRBJ2-7
D: .
size: .
V: TRBV13
DNA: TGTGCCAGCAGCTTAGGGGTAGCGGTAAGCTCCTACGAGCAGTACTTC
CDR3: CASSLGVAVSSYEQYF

J: TRBJ2-3
D: .
size: .
V: TRBV5-5
DNA: TGTGCCAGCAGCTTCATCGTCGATTCGAGCACAGATACGCAGTATTTT
CDR3: CASSFIVDSSTDTQYF

J: TRBJ2-4
D: .
size: .
V: TRBV5-4
DNA: TGTGCCAGCAGCTTGCCGGGGAAGGCCAAAAACATTCAGTACTTC
CDR3: CASSLPGKAKNIQYF

J: TRBJ2-7
D: TRBD1
size: .
V: TRBV28
DNA: TGTGCCAGCCTCTCCTCCCGGACAGGGTCCTACGAGCAGTACTTC
CDR3: CASLSSRTGSYEQYF

J: TRBJ1-2
D: .
size: .
V: TRBV5-1
DNA: TGCGCCAGCAGCTTGTCGGCAGGGACACACTATGGCTACACCTTC
CDR3: CASSLSAGTHYGYTF

J: TRBJ2-2
D: .
size: .
V: TRBV9
DNA: TGTGCCAGCAGCAAAACAGGGTTTCAAGGCGGGGAGCTGTTTTTT
CDR3: CASSKTGFQGGELFF

J: TRBJ2-2
D: TRBD2
size: .
V: TRBV4-1
DNA: TGCGCCAGCAGCCAAGCTAGCGGGAGGGCGTATAGCGGGGAGCTGTTTTTT
CDR3: CASSQASGRAYSGELFF

J: TRBJ1-1
D: .
size: .
V: TRBV19
DNA: TGTGCCAGTAGTATTTGGGGCACTGAAGCTTTCTTT
CDR3: CASSIWGTEAFF

J: TRBJ2-7
D: .
size: .
V: TRBV27
DNA: TGTGCCAGCAGTCCTAGGGGGGTAGTGAACGAGCAGTACTTC
CDR3: CASSPRGVVNEQYF

J: TRBJ2-5
D: .
size: .
V: TRBV2
DNA: TGTGCCAGCAGTGAAGCGCAACAAGCGGTTTACCAAGAGACCCAGTACTTC
CDR3: CASSEAQQAVYQETQYF

J: TRBJ2-7
D: TRBD1
size: .
V: TRBV7-8
DNA: TGTGCCAGCAGCTTAGCCCCATCGCAGGGGGCGGTGTATGAGCAGTACTTC
CDR3: CASSLAPSQGAVYEQYF

J: TRBJ1-3
D: .
size: .
V: TRBV30
DNA: TGTGCCTGGAGTGTACTGGGCCGAAACTCTGGAAACACCATATATTTT
CDR3: CAWSVLGRNSGNTIYF

J: TRBJ1-1
D: .
size: .
V: TRBV11-2
DNA: TGTGCCAGCAGCTTAACCGGCACTGAAGCTTTCTTT
CDR3: CASSLTGTEAFF

J: TRBJ2-2
D: .
size: .
V: TRBV27
DNA: TGTGCCAGCAGTTCAAGACACAACACCGGGGAGCTGTTTTTT
CDR3: CASSSRHNTGELFF

J: TRBJ2-7
D: .
size: .
V: TRBV6-5
DNA: TGTGCCAGCAGTTACTCGAGTCGCAACGAGCAGTACTTC
CDR3: CASSYSSRNEQYF

J: TRBJ2-3
D: .
size: .
V: TRBV5-1
DNA: TGCGCCAGCAGCTTGACAGAAAATACGCAGTATTTT
CDR3: CASSLTENTQYF

J: TRBJ2-7
D: .
size: .
V: TRBV9
DNA: TGTGCCAGCGAGGGACCGGGCGAGCAGTACTTC
CDR3: CASEGPGEQYF

J: TRBJ2-5
D: .
size: .
V: TRBV5-1
DNA: TGCGCCAGCAGCTTGGCGATTTACGGCGGGGTTCAAGAGACCCAGTACTTC
CDR3: CASSLAIYGGVQETQYF

J: TRBJ2-3
D: TRBD2
size: .
V: TRBV10-2
DNA: TGCGCCAGCAGTGAGTCGCGGTGGCTAGCGGGAGGGGGTGATACGCAGTATTTT
CDR3: CASSESRWLAGGGDTQYF

J: TRBJ2-7
D: .
size: .
V: TRBV30
DNA: TGTGCCTGGAGTGTAGGAGGGGCCTACGAGCAGTACTTC
CDR3: CAWSVGGAYEQYF

J: TRBJ2-3
D: TRBD2
size: .
V: TRBV5-1
DNA: TGCGCCAGCAGCCGAGGACTAGTAGCAGATACGCAGTATTTT
CDR3: CASSRGLVADTQYF

J: TRBJ2-7
D: TRBD2
size: .
V: TRBV25-1
DNA: TGTGCCAGCAGTGATGGCGGGAGGGTACCCTACGAGCAGTACTTC
CDR3: CASSDGGRVPYEQYF

J: TRBJ2-5
D: .
size: .
V: TRBV11-2
DNA: TGTGCCAGCAGCACTCGACAGAAAGAGACCCAGTACTTC
CDR3: CASSTRQKETQYF

J: TRBJ2-2
D: .
size: once
V: TRBV4-1
DNA: TGCGCCAGCAGACAATTAATTACCGGGGAGCTGTTTTTT
CDR3: CASRQLITGELFF

J: TRBJ2-2
D: .
size: once
V: TRBV10-3
DNA: TGTGCCATCAGTGAGTCCATAGCGACCGGGGAGCTGTTTTTT
CDR3: CAISESIATGELFF

J: TRBJ2-3
D: .
size: .
V: TRBV11-2
DNA: TGTGCCAGCGGGAGTCCGGATACGCAGTATTTT
CDR3: CASGSPDTQYF

J: TRBJ2-3
D: .
size: .
V: TRBV15
DNA: TGTGCCACCAGCAGAGCTCCGGGACACCTTTTCACAGATACGCAGTATTTT
CDR3: CATSRAPGHLFTDTQYF

J: TRBJ1-5
D: TRBD1
size: .
V: TRBV19
DNA: TGTGCCAGTAGTATGACAGGGGGAAGTAGCAATCAGCCCCAGCATTTT
CDR3: CASSMTGGSSNQPQHF

J: TRBJ1-1
D: .
size: once
V: TRBV28
DNA: TGTGCCAGCAGCCCTCAGGGCGTTGAAGCTTTCTTT
CDR3: CASSPQGVEAFF

J: TRBJ1-1
D: .
size: once
V: TRBV5-6
DNA: TGTGCCAGCAGCTCCGGGGGCGAAGCTTTCTTT
CDR3: CASSSGGEAFF

J: TRBJ2-1
D: .
size: .
V: TRBV12-5
DNA: TGTGCTAGTGGTTTGGTGCAGGGGTTATACAATGAGCAGTTCTTC
CDR3: CASGLVQGLYNEQFF

J: TRBJ1-2
D: TRBD1
size: .
V: TRBV6-1
DNA: TGTGCCAGCAGTGAAGCGGGGACAGGGGGCACGGGCTACACCTTC
CDR3: CASSEAGTGGTGYTF

J: TRBJ1-5
D: .
size: .
V: TRBV7-9
DNA: TGTGCCAGCAGCTTAGACAGCTTCAATCAGCCCCAGCATTTT
CDR3: CASSLDSFNQPQHF

J: TRBJ2-1
D: .
size: .
V: TRBV7-9
DNA: TGTGCCAGCAGCTTAGCGTGGGACTACAATGAGCAGTTCTTC
CDR3: CASSLAWDYNEQFF

J: TRBJ1-3
D: .
size: .
V: TRBV28
DNA: TGTGCCAGCAGTTTCTACAACTCAGGAAACACCATATATTTT
CDR3: CASSFYNSGNTIYF

J: TRBJ2-7
D: TRBD1
size: once
V: TRBV19
DNA: TGTGCCAGTAGTGTGGACAGGTGGACCTACGAGCAGTACTTC
CDR3: CASSVDRWTYEQYF

J: TRBJ1-1
D: TRBD1
size: .
V: TRBV30
DNA: TGTGCCTGGATAGGGGGCTTGAACACTGAAGCTTTCTTT
CDR3: CAWIGGLNTEAFF

J: TRBJ1-2
D: .
size: .
V: TRBV5-1
DNA: TGCGCCAGCAGCTTGGGGTCGACTTATGGCTACACCTTC
CDR3: CASSLGSTYGYTF

J: TRBJ2-3
D: .
size: .
V: TRBV10-3
DNA: TGTGCCATCAGTGAGGGGGCAGATACGCAGTATTTT
CDR3: CAISEGADTQYF

J: TRBJ2-1
D: TRBD2
size: .
V: TRBV4-1
DNA: TGCGCCAGCAGCCAACCGAGACTAGCGGGAGGCCGGTACAATGAGCAGTTCTTC
CDR3: CASSQPRLAGGRYNEQFF

J: TRBJ1-2
D: .
size: .
V: TRBV6-1
DNA: TGTGCCAGCAGTGTTCAACAGGTCCGAGGCTACACCTTC
CDR3: CASSVQQVRGYTF

J: TRBJ2-3
D: TRBD2
size: .
V: TRBV5-1
DNA: TGCGCCAGCAGGCCTTCACTAGCGGCAACAGATACGCAGTATTTT
CDR3: CASRPSLAATDTQYF

J: TRBJ1-4
D: TRBD1
size: .
V: TRBV28
DNA: TGTGCCAGCAGTTTCGGCTACAGGGGGGTTGAAAAACTGTTTTTT
CDR3: CASSFGYRGVEKLFF

J: TRBJ1-1
D: .
size: .
V: TRBV15
DNA: TGTGCCACCAGCAGAGATAAGGGATATGAAGCTTTCTTT
CDR3: CATSRDKGYEAFF

J: TRBJ2-7
D: .
size: .
V: TRBV27
DNA: TGTGCCAGCAGTTTAAAGGGGAACGAGCAGTACTTC
CDR3: CASSLKGNEQYF

J: TRBJ1-5
D: .
size: .
V: TRBV19
DNA: TGTGCCAGTAACAGTAATAATCAGCCCCAGCATTTT
CDR3: CASNSNNQPQHF

J: TRBJ2-1
D: .
size: .
V: TRBV6-6
DNA: TGTGCCAGCAGGATTTTGGGGAATGAGCAGTTCTTC
CDR3: CASRILGNEQFF

J: TRBJ1-1
D: .
size: once
V: TRBV5-1
DNA: TGCGCCAGCAGCTTGGGTTTGGAAGCTTTCTTT
CDR3: CASSLGLEAFF

J: TRBJ2-1
D: .
size: .
V: TRBV2
DNA: TGTGCCAGCACTAATAGCGAAACCTCCTACAATGAGCAGTTCTTC
CDR3: CASTNSETSYNEQFF

J: TRBJ2-3
D: .
size: .
V: TRBV14
DNA: TGTGCCAGCAGCCAAGCCAGCGGTCTGAGGGGTACAGATACGCAGTATTTT
CDR3: CASSQASGLRGTDTQYF

J: TRBJ2-3
D: TRBD1
size: once
V: TRBV7-3
DNA: TGTGCCAGCAGTAGGGACAGGGGCACAGATACGCAGTATTTT
CDR3: CASSRDRGTDTQYF

J: TRBJ1-4
D: .
size: .
V: TRBV15
DNA: TGTGCCTCCTCTGCCTTCTATGAAAAACTGTTTTTT
CDR3: CASSAFYEKLFF

J: TRBJ2-2
D: .
size: .
V: TRBV28
DNA: TGTGCCAGCAGTCCTCCCACTGGGGAGCTGTTTTTT
CDR3: CASSPPTGELFF

J: TRBJ2-3
D: .
size: .
V: TRBV6-5
DNA: TGTGCCAGCAGTTACTCCTCGGGACGGCTGCAGTATTTT
CDR3: CASSYSSGRLQYF